The next 18 T cell receptor beta chains were all read from a single sample in a study of T-cell reconstitution after alpha-beta-depleted transplantation in children. Unique molecular identifiers were used in preparing the TCRbeta library. TCRdb itself ran the PCR reads through MiXCR, one entry per CDR3 protein. This table has approximately 270,000 distinct CDR3 sequences, 20% to 30% appearing once. The material sequenced was PBMCs, mostly from graft donor cells, taken 360 days after TCRalphabeta/CD19-depleted stem cell transplant. The source of these receptors is a female patient aged 2-10 years who had a stem cell transplant for congenital amegakaryocytic thrombocytopenia, so the T cells may come from the graft donor.

This clonotype was seen at least ten times. The V and J genes are TRBV11-2 and TRBJ1-5; tentatively, D is TRBD1 (5 bases). Per the germline V gene, CDR1 is SGHAT and CDR2 is FQNNGV. CDR3 size: 13 residues. The V end was cut by 0 bases, the J end by 7 bases, with 7 bases between. This CDR3 reads CASSLDRVQPQHF. In DNA, the CDR3 is TGTGCCAGCAGCTTAGACAGGGTGCAGCCCCAGCATTTT.

In this sample, this clonotype turned up many times. The chain couples TRBV14 to TRBJ2-5, with 8 nucleotides matching TRBD2. The germline V gene encodes CDR1 SGHDN and CDR2 FVKESK. The CDR3 loop spans 14 amino acids. V lost 4 bases and J lost 1; bases outside the gene matches: 2. In nucleotides, the CDR3 is TGTGCCAGCAGCCTAGCGGGACTCCAAGAGACCCAGTACTTC. Translation gives CASSLAGLQETQYF.

This sequence joins TRBV7-2 and TRBJ2-5, with TRBD2 matching 13 bases. Looked up from germline, CDR1 is SGHTA and CDR2 is FQGNSA. The CDR3 totals 17 residues. V lost 5 bases, J lost 4 bases, and 10 bases stayed unmatched. The CDR3 is CASSPITSGGAGETQYF. The CDR3 nucleotides are TGTGCCAGCAGCCCTATAACTAGCGGGGGGGCCGGAGAGACCCAGTACTTC.

The chain uses TRBV11-2 and TRBJ2-5; D remains unclear. The CDR3 spans 13 residues. Trimming took off 8 bases at V and 2 bases at J, with 12 bases between the two ends. Looked up from germline, CDR1 is SGHAT and CDR2 is FQNNGV. CDR3 bases: TGTGCCAGCTCCTCGGCACAGCAAGAGACCCAGTACTTC. Translated, it gives CASSSAQQETQYF.

The chain uses TRBV20-1 and TRBJ2-2; D is unclear. Trimming shortened V by 6 bases and J by 4 bases, and 15 bases separated the two germline ends. This CDR3 has 14 residues. Per the germline V gene, CDR1 is DFQATT and CDR2 is SNEGSKA (reference sequence). DNA of the CDR3: TGCAGTGCAGCCCCCCCCTCTCTCACCGGGGAGCTGTTTTTT. It translates to CSAAPPSLTGELFF.

This clonotype has only a few counts. The chain uses TRBV6-2 or TRBV6-3 and TRBJ2-1; D is uncertain. Trimming removed 2 bases from V and 1 base from J, with 15 bases in between. Per germline, CDR1 MNHEY and CDR2 SVGEGT. This CDR3 has 17 residues. CDR3 DNA sequence: TGTGCCAGCAGTTACCCCAATTTTTTTCGGTCCTACAATGAGCAGTTCTTC. Translated, it gives CASSYPNFFRSYNEQFF.

The V and J genes are TRBV28 and TRBJ2-7; D assignment may be TRBD1 or TRBD2 (5 bases each). CDR3 length: 16 amino acids. CDR1 is MDHEN, CDR2 SYDVKM, per germline. Trimming pared 3 bases from V and 0 bases from J, leaving 15 bases between. CDR3 loop: CASSFVGVGNSYEQYF. CDR3 DNA sequence: TGTGCCAGCAGTTTTGTGGGGGTAGGGAACTCCTACGAGCAGTACTTC.

The table lists this clonotype with many counts. CDR3 residues: CASSFLLTDTQYF. CDR3 nucleotide sequence: TGTGCCAGCAGTTTTCTCCTAACAGATACGCAGTATTTT. The rearrangement uses TRBV4-2 and TRBJ2-3, with unresolved D. V was trimmed by 6 bases and J by 3 bases, leaving 10 bases between them. The germline CDR1 and CDR2 sequences are LGHNA and YNFKEQ. There are 13 residues in the CDR3.

On this clonotype itself: The CDR3 end shows no conserved phenylalanine or tryptophan, and so a read error is likely. The chain links TRBV25-1 to TRBJ1-4, with D uncertain. CDR3 length equals 13 residues. Looked up from germline, CDR1 is MGHDK and CDR2 is SYGVNS. The germline V and J ends were trimmed by 1 base and 7 bases, with 7 bases remaining between them. In nucleotides, the CDR3 is TGTGCCAGCAGTGAATTGGTTGGTGAAAAACTGTTTTCT. This translates into CASSELVGEKLFS.

This clonotype was detected a few times. The J gene is TRBJ2-5, the V gene TRBV4-1; the match to TRBD2 covers 11 bases. Germline assignment: CDR1 MGHRA and CDR2 YSYEKL. J lost 4 bases, V lost 0 bases, and 13 bases had no gene match. This CDR3 has 19 amino acids. CDR3 in amino acids: CASSQDPLHSGRALETQYF. The CDR3 DNA sequence: TGCGCCAGCAGCCAAGATCCCCTTCATAGCGGGAGGGCCTTAGAGACCCAGTACTTC.

This clonotype occurred a few times. The gene calls are TRBV20-1 and TRBJ1-5; 8 bases line up with TRBD1. CDR1 and CDR2 (germline): DFQATT, SNEGSKA (reference sequence). J lost 6 bases, V lost 3 bases, and 10 bases had no gene match. This CDR3 spans 15 amino acids. CDR3 region: CSASEVRGLLQPQHF. Here the CDR3 DNA reads TGCAGTGCTAGTGAGGTCAGGGGGCTTCTTCAGCCCCAGCATTTT.

A word on this clonotype: One end of the junction is discordant with germline, which a read error may explain. This chain uses TRBV3-1 with TRBJ2-6; 9 bases fit TRBD1. Per the germline V gene, CDR1 is LGHDT and CDR2 is YNNKEL (reference sequence). The CDR3 contains 18 residues. The CDR3, as DNA: TGTACCAGCAGCGTGGGGACAGGGATAACAGGCGGGGCCAACGTCCTGACTTTC. Translation gives CTSSVGTGITGGANVLTF.

The chain's CDR3 is CASSLGHSYGYTF. DNA of the CDR3: TGCGCCAGCAGCCTGGGACACAGCTATGGCTACACCTTC. The J gene is TRBJ1-2, the V gene TRBV5-1; tentatively, D is TRBD1 (6 bases). The CDR3 covers 13 residues. Germline V CDR1 and CDR2: SGHRS, YFSETQ. V was clipped by 4 bases and J by 4 bases, with 11 bases between them.

This clonotype was detected only a few times. This chain uses TRBV24-1 with TRBJ2-1; 8 bases fit TRBD1. Germline values: CDR1 KGHDR, CDR2 SFDVKD. V lost 4 bases and J lost 8; bases outside the gene matches: 9. CDR3 length equals 15 residues. The CDR3 DNA sequence: TGTGCCACCAGTGACCCGTGGACAGGGAGGCATGAGCAGTTCTTC. It codes for CATSDPWTGRHEQFF.

This clonotype has just a few counts. The CDR3 DNA is TGTGCCAGCAGTTACGGAACAGGCTTGGATACGCAGTATTTT. Translation gives CASSYGTGLDTQYF. V usage is TRBV6-5 and J usage is TRBJ2-3; D may be TRBD1 (5 bases). V lost 2 bases, J lost 6 bases, and 12 bases lay in between. CDR1 and CDR2 from the germline V gene are MNHEY and SVGAGI. The CDR3 has 14 residues.

This clonotype showed up just a few times. V usage is TRBV20-1 and J usage is TRBJ2-3; D tentatively reads TRBD1 or TRBD2 (5 bases each). The CDR3 has 15 residues. Germline CDR1 reads DFQATT; CDR2 reads SNEGSKA (reference sequence). V dropped 5 bases and J dropped 0 bases, with 15 bases sitting between them. Here the CDR3 reads CSAGRDGSSTDTQYF. The CDR3 coding sequence is TGCAGTGCTGGTCGGGACGGTTCTAGCACAGATACGCAGTATTTT.

This clonotype has just a few counts. This chain's CDR3 is CAWSFGPQETQYF. Written as DNA, the CDR3 is TGTGCCTGGAGTTTCGGTCCCCAAGAGACCCAGTACTTC. The chain uses TRBV30 and TRBJ2-5; D unclear. With 2 bases removed from V and 1 base from J, the gap between germline ends came to 8 bases. This CDR3 is built from 13 residues. Germline V gives CDR1 GTSNPN, CDR2 SVGIG (reference sequence). Filled out from reference TRBV30 and TRBJ2-5, the complete variable domain reads SQTIHQWPATLVQPVGSPLSLECTVEGTSNPNLYWYRQAAGRGLQLLFYSVGIGQISSEVPQNLSASRPQDRQFILSSKKLLLSDSGFYLCAWSFGPQETQYFGPGTRLLVL.

This chain connects TRBV5-1 to TRBJ1-2; D gene ambiguous. Per the germline V gene, CDR1 is SGHRS and CDR2 is YFSETQ. The CDR3 totals 11 residues. V was pared by 6 bases and J by 5 bases, with 8 bases between. DNA of the CDR3: TGCGCCAGCAAGGAAGGATATGGCTACACCTTC. Its translation is CASKEGYGYTF.